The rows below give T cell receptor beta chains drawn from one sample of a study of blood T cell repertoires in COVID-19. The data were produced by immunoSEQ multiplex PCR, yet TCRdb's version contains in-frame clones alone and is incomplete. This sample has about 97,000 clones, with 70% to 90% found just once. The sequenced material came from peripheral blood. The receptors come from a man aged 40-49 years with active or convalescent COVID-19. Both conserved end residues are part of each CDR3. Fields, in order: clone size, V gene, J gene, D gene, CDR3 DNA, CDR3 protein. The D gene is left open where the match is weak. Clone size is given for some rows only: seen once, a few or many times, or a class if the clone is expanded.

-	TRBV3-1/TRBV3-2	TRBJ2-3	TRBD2	TGTGCCAGCAGCCAGGGTGGACTAGCGGGGGGGCCCAGCACAGATACGCAGTATTTT	CASSQGGLAGGPSTDTQYF
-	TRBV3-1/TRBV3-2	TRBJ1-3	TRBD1	TGTGCCAGCAGCTCGACAGGGTCTGGAAACACCATATATTTT	CASSSTGSGNTIYF
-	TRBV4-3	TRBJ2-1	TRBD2	TGCGCCAGCAGCCGCGTTTCGACTAGCGGGGGGGCAGATGAGCAGTTCTTC	CASSRVSTSGGADEQFF
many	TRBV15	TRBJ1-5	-	TGTGCCACCAGCAGAGGAGGAAATAATCAGCCCCAGCATTTT	CATSRGGNNQPQHF
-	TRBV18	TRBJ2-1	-	TGTGCCAGCTCCCCCAACTTGGGGCAGGGTGGAAATGAGCAGTTCTTC	CASSPNLGQGGNEQFF
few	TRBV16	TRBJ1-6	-	TGTGCCAGCAGCCAATCGGCGACAGGCCTTTCACCCCTCCACTTT	CASSQSATGLSPLHF
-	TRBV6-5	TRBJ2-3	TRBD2	TGTGCCACCCGTAGCGGGGGCCATGATACGCAGTATTTT	CATRSGGHDTQYF
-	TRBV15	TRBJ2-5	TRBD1	TGTGCCACCAGCATCGGACAGGGGGCCGAGACCCAGTACTTC	CATSIGQGAETQYF
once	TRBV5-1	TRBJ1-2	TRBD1	TGCGCCAGCAGCGCGGGGGGACAGGGTAACAACTATGGCTACACCTTC	CASSAGGQGNNYGYTF
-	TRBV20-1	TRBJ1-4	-	TGCAGTGTTTTCGAGAATGAAAAACTGTTTTTT	CSVFENEKLFF
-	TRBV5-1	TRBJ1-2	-	TGCGCCAGCAGCTTGGATCGGGGAAGTAATGGCTACACCTTC	CASSLDRGSNGYTF
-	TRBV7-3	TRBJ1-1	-	TGTGCCAGCAGCTTACTGGGCTCCATGAACACTGAAGCTTTCTTT	CASSLLGSMNTEAFF
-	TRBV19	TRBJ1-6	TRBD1	TGTGCCAGCCGCACGGACAGGGGGAATTCACCCCTCCACTTT	CASRTDRGNSPLHF
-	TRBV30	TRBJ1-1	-	TGTGCCTGGGGGAGAGGGAGCACTGAAGCTTTCTTT	CAWGRGSTEAFF
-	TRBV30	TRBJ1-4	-	TGTGCCTGGAGTGATTCCGTGGAAAAACTGTTTTTT	CAWSDSVEKLFF
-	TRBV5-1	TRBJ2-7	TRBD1	TGCGCCAGCAGCTTTGGGACAGGGGTTCCCGAGCAGTACTTC	CASSFGTGVPEQYF
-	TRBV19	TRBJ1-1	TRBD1	TGTGCCAGTACCAAACCCGGGACAGGGGAACATACTGAAGCTTTCTTT	CASTKPGTGEHTEAFF
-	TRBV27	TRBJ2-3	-	TGTGCCAGCAGTTTATCAGGGGGAGATACGCAGTATTTT	CASSLSGGDTQYF
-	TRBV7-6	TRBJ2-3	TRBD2	TGTGCCAGCAGCTTATACGGACTAGCGGGGTCTTACACAGATACGCAGTATTTT	CASSLYGLAGSYTDTQYF
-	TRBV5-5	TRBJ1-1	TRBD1	TGTGCCAGCAGCTGGGACAGAGCGAACACTGAAGCTTTCTTT	CASSWDRANTEAFF
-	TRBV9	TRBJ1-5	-	TGTGCCAGCAGCCCCAATTCGGATCAGCCCCAGCATTTT	CASSPNSDQPQHF
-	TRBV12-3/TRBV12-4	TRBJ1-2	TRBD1	TGTGCCAGCAGTTTCTCACAGGGGGATGGCTACACCTTC	CASSFSQGDGYTF
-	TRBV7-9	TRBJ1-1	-	TGTGCCAGCAGCTTAGTTGGGGGCGGAACTGAAGCTTTCTTT	CASSLVGGGTEAFF
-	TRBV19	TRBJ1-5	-	TGTGCCAGTAGTACCCAACCCTATAGCAATCAGCCCCAGCATTTT	CASSTQPYSNQPQHF
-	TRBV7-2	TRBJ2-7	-	TGTGCCAGCAGCTTAGGACAGGTGTTCTACGAGCAGTACTTC	CASSLGQVFYEQYF
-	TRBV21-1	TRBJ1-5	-	TGTGCCAGTATCCGAATTCCGGGACAGAGCAATCAGCCCCAGCATTTT	CASIRIPGQSNQPQHF
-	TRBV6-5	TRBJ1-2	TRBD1	TGTGCCAGCAGTTACGCCGACAGGGGCTATGGCTACACCTTC	CASSYADRGYGYTF
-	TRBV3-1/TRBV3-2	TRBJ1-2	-	TGTGCCAGCAGCTCGGGTAGGGGCCACTATGGCTACACCTTC	CASSSGRGHYGYTF
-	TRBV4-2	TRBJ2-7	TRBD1	TGTGCCAGCAGCCAAGCTTATTCACCGGGACAGGGCTACGAGCAGTACTTC	CASSQAYSPGQGYEQYF
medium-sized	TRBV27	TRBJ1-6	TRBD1	TGTGCCAGCGGACAGGGGGTGGGTTCACCCCTCCACTTT	CASGQGVGSPLHF
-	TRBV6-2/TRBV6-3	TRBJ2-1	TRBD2	TGTGCCAGCAGCTTAAGCGGGGGGGCCCTCAATGAGCAGTTCTTC	CASSLSGGALNEQFF
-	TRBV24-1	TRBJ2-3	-	TGTGCCACCACAGGGGGGCCTGGGGATACGCAGTATTTT	CATTGGPGDTQYF
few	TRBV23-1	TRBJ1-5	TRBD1	TGCGCCAGCAGGCTCGGGACAGGGAGATGCCAGCCCCAGCATTTT	CASRLGTGRCQPQHF
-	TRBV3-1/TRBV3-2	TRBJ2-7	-	TGTGCCAGCAGCCAAACACCCTACGAGCAGTACTTC	CASSQTPYEQYF
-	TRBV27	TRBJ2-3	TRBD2	TGTGCCAGCAGACCAACGACCGGGACTAGCTTTCGTACGCAGTATTTT	CASRPTTGTSFRTQYF
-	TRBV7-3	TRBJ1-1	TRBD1	TGTGCCAGCAGCTGGGACAGGGGCACTGAAGCTTTCTTT	CASSWDRGTEAFF
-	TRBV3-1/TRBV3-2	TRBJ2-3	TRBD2	TGTGCCAGCAGCCAAGCTAGCGGGGGGGCCTCAGATACGCAGTATTTT	CASSQASGGASDTQYF
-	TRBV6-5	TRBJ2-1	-	TGTGCCAGCAGTTACCATAGCTCCTACAATGAGCAGTTCTTC	CASSYHSSYNEQFF
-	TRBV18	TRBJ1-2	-	TGTGCCAGCTCACTCAGAGGGGGCTACACCTTC	CASSLRGGYTF
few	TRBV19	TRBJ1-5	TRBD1	TGTGCCAGTAGTAAGGACAGGGGGCAGGGGGGCAATCAGCCCCAGCATTTT	CASSKDRGQGGNQPQHF
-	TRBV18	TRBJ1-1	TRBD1	TGTGCCAGCACGTCCGCAGGGGGGTCCACTGAAGCTTTCTTT	CASTSAGGSTEAFF
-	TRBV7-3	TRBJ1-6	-	TGTGCCAGCAGCTTATGGGGGGGGTCACCCCTCCACTTT	CASSLWGGSPLHF
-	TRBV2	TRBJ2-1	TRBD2	TGTGCCAGCAGTACTGGACTAGGGGTGGAGCAGTTCTTC	CASSTGLGVEQFF
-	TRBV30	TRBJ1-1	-	TGTGCCTGGAGTGTCACCACAGTGAACACTGAAGCTTTCTTT	CAWSVTTVNTEAFF
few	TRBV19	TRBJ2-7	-	TGTGCCAGTAGTATCGCGTTGGGTAGCGGTTACGAGCAGTACTTC	CASSIALGSGYEQYF
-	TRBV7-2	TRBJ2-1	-	TGTGCCAGCAGCTCAAGGACTATGGTGATAAATGAGCAGTTCTTC	CASSSRTMVINEQFF
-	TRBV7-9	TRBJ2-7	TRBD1	TGTGCCAGCAGCTTTGAAACGGGACAGGGGGCCTACGAGCAGTACTTC	CASSFETGQGAYEQYF
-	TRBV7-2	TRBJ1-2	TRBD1	TGTGCCAGCAGCTTCCAACGACAGGGGGCTAGATATGGCTACACCTTC	CASSFQRQGARYGYTF
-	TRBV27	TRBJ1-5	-	TGTGCCAGCAGTTCTGGAGGCCTCCAGCATTTT	CASSSGGLQHF
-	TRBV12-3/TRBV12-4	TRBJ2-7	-	TGTGCCAGCAGTACTAGATACAAGCAGTACTTC	CASSTRYKQYF
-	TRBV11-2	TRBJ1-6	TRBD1	TGTGCCAGCAGCACGGACAGGAATAATTCACCCCTCCACTTT	CASSTDRNNSPLHF
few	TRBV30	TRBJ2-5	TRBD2	TGTGCCTGGAGTCCCCGGGGGGGGCTGGAGACCCAGTACTTC	CAWSPRGGLETQYF
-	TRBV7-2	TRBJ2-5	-	TGTGCCAGCAGCTTAATTCCCCCGAGAGAGACCCAGTACTTC	CASSLIPPRETQYF
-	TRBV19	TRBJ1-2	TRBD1	TGTGCCAGTGTAGGCCCCCGGGACAAGGGGGCCTCGGGCTACACCTTC	CASVGPRDKGASGYTF
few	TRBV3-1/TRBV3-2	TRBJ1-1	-	TGTGCCAGCAGCTTGGGGAGTGGGAACACTGAAGCTTTCTTT	CASSLGSGNTEAFF
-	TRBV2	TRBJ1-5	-	TGTGCCAGCAGTGATGAAGACACGGTCGGGAAGCCCCAGCATTTT	CASSDEDTVGKPQHF
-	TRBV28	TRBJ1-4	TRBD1	TGTGCCAGCAGAACGTTCGGACAGGGGAATGAAAAACTGTTTTTT	CASRTFGQGNEKLFF
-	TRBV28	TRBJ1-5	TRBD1	TGTGCCAGCAGGACAACCGGGACAGGTAGCAGTCAGCCCCAGCATTTT	CASRTTGTGSSQPQHF
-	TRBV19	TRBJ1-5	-	TGTGCCAGTAGGACACCAGGTTCCAATCAGCCCCAGCATTTT	CASRTPGSNQPQHF